This T cell receptor beta chain was captured by sequencing in a study of T cell responses to AZD1222 COVID-19 vaccine. Overall study: Investigators merged groups given second doses at roughly 4 or roughly 12 weeks. Findings and limits, study-wide: Only six people who got AZD1222 tested seropositive at baseline. Variant regions that are unmutated are reportedly the target of nearly half of spike-specific TCRs. Following two doses of AZD1222, Spike-specific TCR breadth and depth rose.

CDR3 size: 15 residues. CDR1 and CDR2 from the germline V gene are KGHSH and LQKENI. The trim removed 3 bases at V and 4 bases at J, leaving 5 bases unmatched. The table came from immunoSEQ multiplex PCR; TCRdb's copy has only in-frame clones and leaves some out. The sample contains 80,000 to 90,000 clones, 89% of which appear only once. In the case of this clone: Its matching antigen is unknown. Other DNA sequences in this specimen translate into the identical CDR3.

The sample was peripheral blood, taken on day 0 of AZD1222 vaccination. This TCR was sampled from an adult in good health. The rearrangement joins TRBV18 to TRBJ1-1, with TRBD1 identical over 10 bases. The CDR3, as DNA: TGTGCCAGCTCACCGAGACAGGGGGCAGGCACTGAAGCTTTCTTT. Encoded protein: CASSPRQGAGTEAFF. Variable domain in full (rest from reference TRBV18 and TRBJ1-1): NAGVMQNPRHLVRRRGQEARLRCSPMKGHSHVYWYRQLPEEGLKFMVYLQKENIIDESGMPKERFSAEFPKEGPSILRIQQVVRGDSAAYFCASSPRQGAGTEAFFGQGTRLTVV.